This is a list of T cell receptor beta chains from one sample in a study of cytomegalovirus exposure and HLA in healthy donors. The protocol was immunoSEQ multiplex PCR, while the TCRdb copy is restricted to in-frame clones and leaves out a portion. The sample contains about 140,000 clones, almost 85% of which appear only once. Source material: PBMCs. The source of these receptors is a middle-aged woman in good health and CMV-seronegative. Each CDR3 is given with its conserved first and last residue. The order of the fields is CDR3 DNA, CDR3 protein, J gene, D gene, clone size, V gene. A D gene is named only where the DNA matches it firmly. Not every row has a clone size; where given, it reads once, few, many or a size class.

TGTGCCAGCGGAACCGGGACAGGGCTGTATACGCAGTATTTT	CASGTGTGLYTQYF	TRBJ2-3	TRBD1	.	TRBV27
TGTGCCAGCAGCCGAGATGCGGGTTTCAGCACTGAAGCTTTCTTT	CASSRDAGFSTEAFF	TRBJ1-1	.	.	TRBV9
TGTGCCAGCAGCTTAGTTGGGGGGGTCAACACCGGGGAGCTGTTTTTT	CASSLVGGVNTGELFF	TRBJ2-2	TRBD2	.	TRBV7-9
TGTGCCAACCGGGACTCTGGAAACACCATATATTTT	CANRDSGNTIYF	TRBJ1-3	.	once	TRBV7-9
TGTGCCACCAGCAGAATTAAGATGCGGGGTTCCCACGAGCAGTACTTC	CATSRIKMRGSHEQYF	TRBJ2-7	.	once	TRBV15
TGTGCCAGCAGGGGAGACAGGCTTAACACTGAAGCTTTCTTT	CASRGDRLNTEAFF	TRBJ1-1	.	.	TRBV2
TGTGCCAGCAGCTCGGGACTAGCGGGACACGAGCAGTACTTC	CASSSGLAGHEQYF	TRBJ2-7	TRBD2	.	TRBV11-3
TGTGCCAGCAGTTTAGCATATAGCAATCAGCCCCAGCATTTT	CASSLAYSNQPQHF	TRBJ1-5	.	.	TRBV6-5
TGTGCCAGCAGTTTCCGGACATTTGAAAAACTGTTTTTT	CASSFRTFEKLFF	TRBJ1-4	.	.	TRBV27
TGTGCCAGCAGTCCCAATATGGGACAGGAGGACTATGGCTACACCTTC	CASSPNMGQEDYGYTF	TRBJ1-2	TRBD1	.	TRBV28
TGTGCCAGCAGCTTAGAAGGCTTTAAAAACAGTCAGTACTTC	CASSLEGFKNSQYF	TRBJ2-4	.	.	TRBV11-2
TGTGCCATCAGTGTAAGCGGGAGCTCCTACAATGAGCAGTTCTTC	CAISVSGSSYNEQFF	TRBJ2-1	TRBD2	.	TRBV10-3
TGTGCCAGCAGTCACACTAGCGGATCTAAAGAGACCCAGTACTTC	CASSHTSGSKETQYF	TRBJ2-5	TRBD2	.	TRBV6-5
TGTGCCATCAGTGAACAGGGGGGGGAGGAGACCCAGTACTTC	CAISEQGGEETQYF	TRBJ2-5	.	.	TRBV10-3
TGTGCCAGCAGTTTATCCCAGGTTCGCAATCAGCCCCAGCATTTT	CASSLSQVRNQPQHF	TRBJ1-5	.	.	TRBV28
TGTGCCAGCAGCCCCAGGAAACCTCAGGGCGAGCAGTACTTC	CASSPRKPQGEQYF	TRBJ2-7	.	.	TRBV7-2
TGTGCCAGCAGCTTGACTAGCGTAAGCTCCTACGAGCAGTACTTC	CASSLTSVSSYEQYF	TRBJ2-7	TRBD2	.	TRBV7-2
TGTGCCAGCAGTTTATCTTCCAGCCCGGGGGGAGGCTACACCTTC	CASSLSSSPGGGYTF	TRBJ1-2	.	.	TRBV27
TGTGCCAGCACCATCGACCAGGGCTCCTACAATGAGCAGTTCTTC	CASTIDQGSYNEQFF	TRBJ2-1	.	.	TRBV5-4
TGTGCCAGCAGTTTCTCGGCAGGGGAGTACTCAGATACGCAGTATTTT	CASSFSAGEYSDTQYF	TRBJ2-3	.	.	TRBV27
TGTGCCAGCAGCTTAGCCGCGGGAGGTACAGATACGCAGTATTTT	CASSLAAGGTDTQYF	TRBJ2-3	TRBD2	.	TRBV7-2
TGTGCCAGCAGCTTGTTAGGGGGAATAAGGAATGAAAAACTGTTTTTT	CASSLLGGIRNEKLFF	TRBJ1-4	.	.	TRBV5-5
TGTGCCAGTACCCAAACTAGTTTTTCCGGGGAGCTGTTTTTT	CASTQTSFSGELFF	TRBJ2-2	.	.	TRBV19